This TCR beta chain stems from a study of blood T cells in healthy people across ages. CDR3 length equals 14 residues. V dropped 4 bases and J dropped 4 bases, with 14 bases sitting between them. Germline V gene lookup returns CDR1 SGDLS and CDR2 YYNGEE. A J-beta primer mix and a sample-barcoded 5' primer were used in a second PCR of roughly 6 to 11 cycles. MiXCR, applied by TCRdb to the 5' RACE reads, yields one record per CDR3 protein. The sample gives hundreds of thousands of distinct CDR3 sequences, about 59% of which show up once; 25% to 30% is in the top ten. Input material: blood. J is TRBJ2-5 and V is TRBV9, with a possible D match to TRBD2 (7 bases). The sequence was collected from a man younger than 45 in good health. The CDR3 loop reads CASSPGGTIETQYF. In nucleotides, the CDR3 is TGTGCCAGCAGCCCCGGGGGGACAATAGAGACCCAGTACTTC.